Presented here are 20 T cell receptor beta chains from one specimen sequenced in a study of cytomegalovirus exposure and HLA in healthy donors. The primer mix had 60 Vbeta and 13 Jbeta primers. This table comes from immunoSEQ multiplex PCR, and its TCRdb copy is limited to in-frame clones, with some not included. Of 160,000 or so clones in the sample, more than 80% were seen once. The sequencing sample was made of PBMCs. These receptors were obtained from a woman aged 50 to 60 in good health and CMV-seronegative.

The CDR3 nucleotides are TGTGCCAGCAGCCGGGACAGGGGGGGTAGCTATGGCTACACCTTC. Its translation: CASSRDRGGSYGYTF. The chain couples TRBV2 to TRBJ1-2; TRBD1 matches at 11 bases. With V trimmed by 6 bases and J by 4 bases, 7 bases remained unmatched. The CDR3 is 15 residues long. Per germline, CDR1 SNHLY and CDR2 FYNNEI.

J is TRBJ2-7 and V is TRBV7-2, with D unclear. Germline values: CDR1 SGHTA, CDR2 FQGNSA. V was trimmed by 4 bases and J by 3 bases, leaving 4 bases between them. The CDR3 is 11 amino acids. Here the CDR3 DNA reads TGTGCCAGCAGCTCTAACTACGAGCAGTACTTC. Amino acid sequence: CASSSNYEQYF.

This clone was detected only once. This sequence joins TRBV29-1 and TRBJ2-3; D is ambiguous. The CDR3 covers 16 residues. The V and J ends lost 3 bases and 2 bases respectively, with 18 bases between them. Per germline, CDR1 SQVTM and CDR2 ANQGSEA. CDR3 residues: CSVDKSTLVNTDTQYF. In DNA, the CDR3 is TGCAGCGTTGATAAATCGACACTCGTAAACACAGATACGCAGTATTTT.

V gene TRBV6-5 combines with J gene TRBJ2-1; D might be TRBD2 (7 bases). CDR1 and CDR2 (germline): MNHEY, SVGAGI. The CDR3 covers 15 residues. V lost 7 bases and J 2 bases, leaving 15 bases between the germline ends. In nucleotides, the CDR3 is TGTGCCAGCACCCTTTGGCGGGGGCCCTACAATGAGCAGTTCTTC. It codes for CASTLWRGPYNEQFF.

The genes are TRBV29-1 and TRBJ2-7; D not resolved. V was cut by 5 bases and J by 2 bases, with 13 bases left in between. The CDR3 has 13 amino acids. Germline V gives CDR1 SQVTM, CDR2 ANQGSEA. CDR3 nucleotide sequence: TGCAGCGTTATGAGTAGCTTGGCCTACGAGCAGTACTTC. Protein: CSVMSSLAYEQYF.

V and J are TRBV7-6 and TRBJ2-2; 10 bases map to TRBD2. The ends lost 5 bases at V and 6 bases at J; junction bases unmatched: 9. The CDR3 is 16 amino acids. In germline, CDR1 is SGHVS, CDR2 FNYEAQ. The CDR3 here is CASSGSLAGVSGELFF. In nucleotides, the CDR3 is TGTGCCAGCAGCGGTTCGCTAGCGGGAGTGTCCGGGGAGCTGTTTTTT. The full variable domain, with the rest looked up from reference TRBV7-6 and TRBJ2-2, is GAGVSQSPRYKVTKRGQDVALRCDPISGHVSLYWYRQALGQGPEFLTYFNYEAQQDKSGLPNDRFSAERPEGSISTLTIQRTEQRDSAMYRCASSGSLAGVSGELFFGEGSRLTVL.

The rearrangement joins TRBV7-2 to TRBJ2-7, with 11 positions matching TRBD2. Germline values: CDR1 SGHTA, CDR2 FQGNSA. Trimming at V came to 2 bases and at J to 3 bases, leaving 3 bases not matched to a gene. The CDR3 extends over 15 amino acids. The chain's CDR3 is CASSLSGTSGYEQYF. The CDR3 DNA reads as TGTGCCAGCAGCTTATCCGGGACTAGCGGCTACGAGCAGTACTTC.

The gene calls are TRBV7-2 and TRBJ2-7, with 12 bases identical to TRBD2. Trimming at V came to 7 bases and at J to 9 bases, leaving 10 bases not matched to a gene. Germline CDR1 SGHTA, CDR2 FQGNSA. The CDR3 has 14 residues. The CDR3 sequence: CASTPDLAGGLQYF. The CDR3 DNA is TGTGCCAGCACCCCCGATCTAGCGGGAGGGTTGCAGTACTTC.

The CDR3 loop is CATSSPHEGGQPQHF. CDR3 DNA sequence: TGTGCCACCAGCAGCCCCCACGAAGGAGGACAGCCCCAGCATTTT. This rearrangement joins TRBV15 to TRBJ1-5; unclear D gene. The V end lost 3 bases, the J end lost 7 bases, and 16 bases lay between the germline ends. Germline-derived CDR1 and CDR2 are LNHNV and YYDKDF (reference sequence). This CDR3 contains 15 residues. The full variable domain, in which reference TRBV15 and TRBJ1-5 provide the parts outside the CDR3, is DAMVIQNPRYQVTQFGKPVTLSCSQTLNHNVMYWYQQKSSQAPKLLFHYYDKDFNNEADTPDNFQSRRPNTSFCFLDIRSPGLGDTAMYLCATSSPHEGGQPQHFGDGTRLSIL.

The chain joins TRBV7-9 to TRBJ2-3; 7 bases are shared with TRBD1. After removal of 1 base from V and 8 bases from J, the junction contained 9 bases not matched to a gene. Germline V gene data show CDR1 as SEHNR and CDR2 as FQNEAQ (reference sequence). The CDR3 covers 15 residues. The CDR3 is CASSLDDRAWATQYF. CDR3 coding DNA: TGTGCCAGCAGCTTAGACGACAGGGCCTGGGCTACGCAGTATTTT.

V usage is TRBV5-6 and J usage is TRBJ2-3, with 8 bases fitting TRBD1. CDR3 size: 15 residues. Germline V gives CDR1 SGHDT, CDR2 YYEEEE. Trimming took 3 bases from V and 6 from J; bases not matched to a gene: 9. CDR3 residues: CASSSPDRASDTQYF. The CDR3 DNA follows: TGTGCCAGCAGCTCCCCGGACAGGGCGTCGGATACGCAGTATTTT.

The chain employs TRBV7-9 and TRBJ2-7; 8 nucleotides line up with TRBD2. With 2 bases clipped from V and 5 bases from J, the junction kept 14 bases outside the gene matches. Looked up from germline, CDR1 is SEHNR and CDR2 is FQNEAQ (reference sequence). There are 17 residues in the CDR3. CDR3 region: CASSLTRDWRGADEQYF. The DNA of the CDR3 is TGTGCCAGCAGCTTAACCCGGGACTGGCGGGGGGCCGACGAGCAGTACTTC. Supplemented by reference TRBV7-9 and TRBJ2-7, the full variable domain reads DTGVSQNPRHKITKRGQNVTFRCDPISEHNRLYWYRQTLGQGPEFLTYFQNEAQLEKSRLLSDRFSAERPKGSFSTLEIQRTEQGDSAMYLCASSLTRDWRGADEQYFGPGTRLTVT.

V gene TRBV13 combines with J gene TRBJ2-7, with 7 bases aligning to TRBD2. Germline V gene lookup returns CDR1 PRHDT and CDR2 FYEKMQ (reference sequence). The CDR3 is 15 amino acids. With 3 bases clipped from V and 5 bases from J, the junction kept 10 bases outside the gene matches. The CDR3 DNA follows: TGTGCCAGCAGCTTGGGTGGTCTAGCGGAAAACGAGCAGTACTTC. It translates to CASSLGGLAENEQYF.

The chain uses TRBV9 and TRBJ2-7; D is unclear. The CDR3 is 15 amino acids. Trimming removed 0 bases from V and 4 bases from J, with 14 bases in between. In germline, CDR1 is SGDLS, CDR2 YYNGEE. The CDR3 nucleotides read TGTGCCAGCAGCGTAGATGAAAGACACACGTACGAGCAGTACTTC. This encodes CASSVDERHTYEQYF.

This sequence joins TRBV4-2 and TRBJ1-2; 9 bases align to TRBD1. Germline V lookup: CDR1 LGHNA, CDR2 YNFKEQ. The CDR3 runs to 17 residues. Unmatched junction bases numbered 9, after V lost 0 bases and J lost 4 bases. The CDR3 DNA sequence: TGTGCCAGCAGCCAAGATCTACAGGGGGCGAATATCTATGGCTACACCTTC. Protein product: CASSQDLQGANIYGYTF.

This clone was seen only once. In DNA, the CDR3 is TGTGCCAGCAGGCGGTTGGGCACCGGGGAGCTGTTTTTT. It codes for CASRRLGTGELFF. The gene calls are TRBV2 and TRBJ2-2; D unclear. The CDR3 sequence is 13 residues long. CDR1 is SNHLY and CDR2 is FYNNEI in the germline V gene. V lost 6 bases to trimming and J lost 4 bases, with 9 bases between them.

The chain is built from TRBV19 and TRBJ1-1; D is undetermined. Trimming removed 3 bases from V and 5 bases from J, with 7 bases in between. Germline CDR1 is LNHDA and CDR2 is SQIVND (reference sequence). This CDR3 is built from 12 residues. CDR3 sequence: CASSIGRTEAFF. CDR3 DNA sequence: TGTGCCAGTAGTATCGGCAGGACTGAAGCTTTCTTT.

This chain connects TRBV5-4 to TRBJ2-7, with 7 bases identical to TRBD2. The J segment lost 2 bases and the V segment lost 4 bases, leaving 18 bases of the junction unmatched. Germline CDR1 and CDR2: SGHNT and YYREEE (reference sequence). The CDR3 contains 18 residues. The CDR3 nucleotides are TGTGCCAGCAGCCCTCAGCACTCGAGTAGCGGGTTCACCTACGAGCAGTACTTC. Translated, it gives CASSPQHSSSGFTYEQYF.

The chain couples TRBV6-5 to TRBJ1-5, with no clear D. CDR3 length equals 13 residues. Germline V gives CDR1 MNHEY, CDR2 SVGAGI. The V end was cut by 6 bases, the J end by 6 bases, with 12 bases between. CDR3 amino acids: CASRAGSGQPQHF. DNA of the CDR3: TGTGCCAGCAGGGCGGGGTCGGGTCAGCCCCAGCATTTT.

This clone was seen just once. The chain uses TRBV27 and TRBJ1-5; no definite D call. CDR1 is MNHEY, CDR2 SMNVEV, per germline (reference sequence). V was trimmed by 6 bases and J by 11 bases, leaving 11 bases between them. There are 11 residues in the CDR3. The CDR3 DNA follows: TGTGCCAGCAGGGACGGACTAACCCAGCATTTT. Its translation: CASRDGLTQHF.